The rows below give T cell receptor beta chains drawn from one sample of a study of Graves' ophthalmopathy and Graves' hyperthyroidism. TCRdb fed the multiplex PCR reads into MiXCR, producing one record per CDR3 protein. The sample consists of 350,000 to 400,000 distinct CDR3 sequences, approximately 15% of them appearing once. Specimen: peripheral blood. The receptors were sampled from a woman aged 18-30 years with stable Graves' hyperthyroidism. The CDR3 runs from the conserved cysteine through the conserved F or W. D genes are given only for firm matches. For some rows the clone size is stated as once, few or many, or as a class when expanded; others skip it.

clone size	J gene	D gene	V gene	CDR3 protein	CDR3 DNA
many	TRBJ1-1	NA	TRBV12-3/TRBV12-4	CASSLARQITEAFF	TGTGCCAGCAGTTTAGCGCGGCAGATCACTGAAGCTTTCTTT
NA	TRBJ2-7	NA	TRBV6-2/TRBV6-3	CASSYSFEQYF	TGTGCCAGCAGTTACTCTTTCGAGCAGTACTTC
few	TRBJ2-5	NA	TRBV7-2	CASSLVPQLPQETQYF	TGTGCCAGCAGCTTAGTTCCACAGCTACCTCAAGAGACCCAGTACTTC
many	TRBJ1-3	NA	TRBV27	CASSSGAGNTIYF	TGTGCCAGCAGTTCCGGAGCTGGAAACACCATATATTTT
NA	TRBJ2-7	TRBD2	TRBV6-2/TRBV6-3	CVSSSVGLAGGNRYEQYF	TGTGTCAGCAGTTCCGTGGGACTAGCGGGGGGAAACCGATACGAGCAGTACTTC
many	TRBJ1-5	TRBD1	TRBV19	CASSSDRGNGNQPQHF	TGTGCCAGTAGTTCGGACAGGGGGAATGGCAATCAGCCCCAGCATTTT
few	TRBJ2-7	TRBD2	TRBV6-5	CASSYSWGGAYEQYF	TGTGCCAGCAGTTACTCGTGGGGGGGAGCCTACGAGCAGTACTTC
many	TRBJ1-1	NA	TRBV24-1	CATSDSGTEAFF	TGTGCCACCAGTGATTCAGGGACAGAAGCTTTCTTT
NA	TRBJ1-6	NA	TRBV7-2	CASSLDGSPLHF	TGTGCCAGCAGCCTGGATGGGTCACCCCTCCACTTT
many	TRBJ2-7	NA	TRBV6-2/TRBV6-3	CASTPGPLDEQYF	TGTGCCAGCACCCCGGGACCACTAGACGAGCAGTACTTC
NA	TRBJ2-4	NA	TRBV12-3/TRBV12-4	CASSFLTGGLAKNIQYF	TGTGCCAGCAGTTTCCTGACAGGAGGACTAGCCAAAAACATTCAGTACTTC
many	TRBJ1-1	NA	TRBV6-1	CASSAMTEAFF	TGTGCCAGCAGTGCGATGACTGAAGCTTTCTTT
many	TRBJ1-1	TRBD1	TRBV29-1	CSVENRGDTEAFF	TGCAGCGTTGAGAACAGGGGTGACACTGAAGCTTTCTTT
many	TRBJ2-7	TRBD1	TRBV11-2	CASSTYRGQGSYEQYF	TGTGCCAGCAGCACATACCGGGGACAGGGGTCCTACGAGCAGTACTTC
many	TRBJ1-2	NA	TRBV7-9	CASSQTGGLGYGYTF	TGTGCCAGCAGCCAAACGGGGGGTCTTGGGTATGGCTACACCTTC
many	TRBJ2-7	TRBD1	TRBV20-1	CSARNDLDRGQMSHEQYF	TGCAGTGCTAGAAACGACCTAGACAGGGGGCAAATGAGCCACGAGCAGTACTTC
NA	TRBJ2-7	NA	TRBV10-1	CASSESRDRSSYEQYF	TGCGCCAGCAGTGAGTCCCGGGATCGGAGCTCCTACGAGCAGTACTTC
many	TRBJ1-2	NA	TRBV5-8	CASSREQETLYGYTF	TGTGCCAGCAGCCGTGAGCAGGAAACCCTCTATGGCTACACCTTC
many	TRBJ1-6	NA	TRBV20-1	CSAKKAGRWDNSPLHF	TGCAGTGCCAAAAAGGCGGGACGGTGGGATAATTCACCCCTCCACTTT
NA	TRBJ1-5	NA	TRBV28	CASSPPAGDYSNQPQHF	TGTGCCAGCAGTCCCCCGGCGGGAGACTATAGCAATCAGCCCCAGCATTTT
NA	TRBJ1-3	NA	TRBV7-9	CASSAVTGRSTIYF	TGTGCCAGCAGCGCCGTGACCGGACGGAGCACCATATATTTT
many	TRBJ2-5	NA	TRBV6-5	CASSYSGLGGPLTQYF	TGTGCCAGCAGTTACTCAGGGTTGGGGGGACCCCTGACCCAGTACTTC
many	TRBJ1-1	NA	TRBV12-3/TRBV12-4	CASRRPGSNTEAFF	TGTGCCAGTAGGAGGCCCGGATCGAACACTGAAGCTTTCTTT
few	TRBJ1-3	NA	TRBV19	CASTGPRGGYSGNTIYF	TGTGCCAGTACCGGGCCCAGGGGTGGGTACTCTGGAAACACCATATATTTT
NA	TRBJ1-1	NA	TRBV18	CASSPRRTPEAFF	TGTGCCAGCTCACCCCGGAGAACCCCTGAAGCTTTCTTT
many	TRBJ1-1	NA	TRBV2	CASSAQEDTEAFF	TGTGCCAGCAGCGCGCAGGAGGACACTGAAGCTTTCTTT
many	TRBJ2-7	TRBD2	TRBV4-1	CASSQGVVGLAGLEQYF	TGCGCCAGCAGCCAAGGCGTAGTGGGACTAGCGGGGCTCGAGCAGTACTTC
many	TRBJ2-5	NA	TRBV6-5	CASSYLAGVSKETQYF	TGTGCCAGCAGTTACTTAGCAGGAGTTAGTAAAGAGACCCAGTACTTC
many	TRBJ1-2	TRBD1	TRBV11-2	CASSFRRGNYGYTF	TGTGCCAGCAGCTTTCGCAGGGGGAACTATGGCTACACCTTC
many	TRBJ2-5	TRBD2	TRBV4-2	CASSQDGSGEVKTQYF	TGTGCCAGCAGCCAAGATGGTAGCGGGGAAGTCAAGACCCAGTACTTC
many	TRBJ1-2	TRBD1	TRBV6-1	CASSKTGAGGYTF	TGTGCCAGCAGTAAGACAGGGGCAGGGGGCTACACCTTC
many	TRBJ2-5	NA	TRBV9	CASSLQEIGETQYF	TGTGCCAGCAGCTTACAAGAGATCGGTGAGACCCAGTACTTC
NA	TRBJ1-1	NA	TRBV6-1	CARWGGEITEAFF	TGTGCCAGATGGGGAGGCGAAATCACTGAAGCTTTCTTT
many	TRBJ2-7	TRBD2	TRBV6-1	CASSRREGGASYEQYF	TGTGCCAGCAGTCGAAGGGAGGGTGGCGCCTCCTACGAGCAGTACTTC
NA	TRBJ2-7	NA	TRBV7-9	CASAHPAYEQYF	TGTGCCAGCGCACATCCAGCCTACGAGCAGTACTTC
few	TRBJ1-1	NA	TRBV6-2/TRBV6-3	CATSRQSPEALF	TGTGCCACCTCCCGACAGAGCCCTGAAGCTCTCTTT
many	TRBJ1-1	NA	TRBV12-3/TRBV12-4	CATRLAAEAFF	TGTGCCACCCGATTGGCGGCTGAAGCTTTCTTT
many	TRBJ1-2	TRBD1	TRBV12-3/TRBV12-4	CASRPGTGSGVDTF	TGTGCCAGCAGACCCGGGACAGGGTCCGGTGTTGACACCTTC
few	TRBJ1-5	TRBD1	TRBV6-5	CASSHGERGHNQPQHF	TGTGCCAGCAGTCACGGCGAGAGGGGGCATAATCAGCCCCAGCATTTT
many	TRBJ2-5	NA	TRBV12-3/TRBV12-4	CASRPGGWGNQTQYF	TGTGCCAGCAGACCTGGTGGGTGGGGCAACCAGACCCAGTACTTC
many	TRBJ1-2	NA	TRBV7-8	CASSLEGGDRGYTF	TGTGCCAGCAGCTTAGAGGGAGGTGACAGAGGCTACACCTTC